These T cell receptor beta chains were read from a single sample in a study of shared clonotypes between healthy human individuals. Produced via immunoSEQ multiplex PCR; TCRdb's table is partial and in-frame only. The data contain some 2,100,000 clones, 85% to 95% of them singletons. The sample consisted of naive CD8+ T cells from PBMCs. The receptors were gathered from a man aged 18 to 29 in good health. Some clones in this sample may be carry-over from other donors' samples. CDR3s include the opening cysteine and the closing phenylalanine or tryptophan. A D gene is named only where the DNA matches it firmly. The listing skips clone size in some rows; elsewhere it reads once, few, many or a size class.

TRBV6-1	TRBJ2-3	-	TRBD2	CASSDRRETGTSGREDTQYF	TGTGCCAGCAGTGATCGAAGAGAGACCGGGACTAGCGGGAGAGAGGATACGCAGTATTTT
TRBV27	TRBJ2-5	once	-	CASSSSMARKETQYF	TGTGCCAGCAGTTCCTCCATGGCTAGAAAAGAGACCCAGTACTTC
TRBV6-5	TRBJ2-4	-	TRBD1	CASSHQTGSKNIQYF	TGTGCCAGCAGTCACCAGACAGGGAGTAAAAACATTCAGTACTTC
TRBV9	TRBJ1-1	-	TRBD1	CASSVGDRATEAFF	TGTGCCAGCAGCGTAGGGGACAGGGCCACTGAAGCTTTCTTT
TRBV7-3	TRBJ2-7	-	-	CASSSPKSTGKVSYEQYF	TGTGCCAGCAGCTCCCCCAAATCGACAGGAAAAGTCTCCTACGAGCAGTACTTC
TRBV19	TRBJ2-7	-	TRBD1	CASRSRDRGYEQYF	TGTGCCAGTAGGTCGCGGGACAGGGGCTACGAGCAGTACTTC
TRBV28	TRBJ1-2	-	-	CASSFSVNYGYTF	TGTGCCAGCAGTTTTTCGGTTAACTATGGCTACACCTTC
TRBV28	TRBJ1-1	-	-	CASSFGRVNTEAFF	TGTGCCAGCAGTTTTGGCAGGGTGAACACTGAAGCTTTCTTT
TRBV5-1	TRBJ2-6	once	-	CASTLYPGANVLTF	TGCGCCAGCACCCTATACCCTGGGGCCAACGTCCTGACTTTC
TRBV30	TRBJ2-1	-	-	CAWSHGEQFF	TGTGCCTGGAGTCACGGGGAGCAGTTCTTC
TRBV19	TRBJ2-1	-	-	CASSSPGGSYNEQFF	TGTGCCAGTAGTTCGCCAGGGGGGTCCTACAATGAGCAGTTCTTC
TRBV27	TRBJ2-1	-	TRBD2	CASSLLAGSYNEQFF	TGTGCCAGCAGTTTACTAGCGGGATCCTACAATGAGCAGTTCTTC
TRBV5-1	TRBJ2-1	once	-	CASSPPYRVISYNEQFF	TGCGCCAGCAGCCCTCCTTACAGGGTTATATCCTACAATGAGCAGTTCTTC
TRBV7-9	TRBJ2-5	-	TRBD2	CASSLTSGISRETQYF	TGTGCCAGCAGCTTGACTAGCGGGATCTCCCGCGAGACCCAGTACTTC
TRBV5-4	TRBJ2-1	once	-	CASSSLGQGGAYNEQFF	TGTGCCAGCAGCTCCCTGGGTCAGGGGGGGGCCTACAATGAGCAGTTCTTC
TRBV13	TRBJ2-1	-	-	CASSQDNEQFF	TGTGCCAGCAGCCAAGACAATGAGCAGTTCTTC
TRBV28	TRBJ1-2	-	-	CASSFRVARDYTF	TGTGCCAGCAGTTTCAGGGTGGCCCGGGACTACACCTTC
TRBV7-9	TRBJ1-2	-	TRBD1	CASSLEGQATFYGYTF	TGTGCCAGCAGCTTAGAGGGACAGGCCACTTTCTATGGCTACACCTTC
TRBV28	TRBJ1-2	few	-	CASKGNHYGYTF	TGTGCCAGCAAGGGCAACCACTATGGCTACACCTTC
TRBV27	TRBJ2-7	-	-	CASGLMGPSYEQYF	TGTGCCAGCGGACTAATGGGACCCTCCTACGAGCAGTACTTC
TRBV19	TRBJ1-1	-	-	CASSIRGRNEAFF	TGTGCCAGTAGTATCAGGGGTCGGAATGAAGCTTTCTTT
TRBV27	TRBJ2-1	-	TRBD2	CASSLYTGTSRVNEQFF	TGTGCCAGCAGTCTTTACACCGGGACTAGCCGAGTCAATGAGCAGTTCTTC
TRBV29-1	TRBJ2-1	-	-	CSVDGYYSYNEQFF	TGCAGCGTTGACGGTTACTATTCCTACAATGAGCAGTTCTTC
TRBV7-9	TRBJ2-1	-	-	CASSSPGGNEQFF	TGTGCCAGCAGCTCACCAGGGGGGAATGAGCAGTTCTTC
TRBV7-9	TRBJ2-4	-	-	CASSARTDDLAKNIQYF	TGTGCCAGCAGCGCCCGGACAGATGATCTAGCCAAAAACATTCAGTACTTC
TRBV7-9	TRBJ1-1	-	TRBD1	CASSLNAPGTGGENTEAFF	TGTGCCAGCAGCTTAAACGCCCCCGGGACAGGGGGAGAGAACACTGAAGCTTTCTTT
TRBV19	TRBJ1-5	-	-	CASSIDHTDSNQPQHF	TGTGCCAGTAGTATAGATCACACGGATAGCAATCAGCCCCAGCATTTT
TRBV10-3	TRBJ1-1	-	TRBD1	CAISEGTGLLEAFF	TGTGCCATCAGTGAGGGGACAGGACTCTTAGAGGCTTTCTTT